These T cell receptor beta chains were read from a single sample in a study of blood T cell repertoires in COVID-19. Profiling relied on immunoSEQ multiplex PCR, and the TCRdb table lists in-frame clones only, not all of them. The sample holds roughly 300,000 clones, 92% seen once. The sample taken for sequencing was PBMCs or T cells enriched from blood (not recorded which). These receptor sequences come from a woman aged 25 to 39 who had recovered from COVID-19. The CDR3 runs from the conserved cysteine through the conserved F or W. The D gene is left open where the match is weak. Size values are once, few and many counts, or a class for expanded clones, and some rows have none.

v_gene	abundance	d_gene	j_gene	CDR3nt	CDR3aa
TRBV28	.	.	TRBJ1-2	TGTGCCAGCAGTCCTCGGGGGGAGGGGAGATATGGCTACACCTTC	CASSPRGEGRYGYTF
TRBV28	.	TRBD1	TRBJ1-2	TGTGCCAGCAGTACCGCACAGGGGTACAACTATGGCTACACCTTC	CASSTAQGYNYGYTF
TRBV19	.	.	TRBJ1-6	TGTGCCAGTAGTATCAGACAGGAGAATTCACCCCTCCACTTT	CASSIRQENSPLHF
TRBV12-3/TRBV12-4	few	TRBD1	TRBJ2-5	TGTGCCAGCAGTACAGGGGGCTGGGAGACCCAGTACTTC	CASSTGGWETQYF
TRBV4-1	.	.	TRBJ1-3	TGCGCCAGCAGCGCCACAGTAAACTCTGGAAACACCATATATTTT	CASSATVNSGNTIYF
TRBV11-3	.	.	TRBJ2-3	TGTGCCAGCAGCTCAACAGGGTTCTGGGACACAGATACGCAGTATTTT	CASSSTGFWDTDTQYF
TRBV7-3	.	TRBD2	TRBJ2-1	TGTGCCAGCAGCTTACTGGGACTAGCGGGAGCGAGCTCCTACAATGAGCAGTTCTTC	CASSLLGLAGASSYNEQFF
TRBV7-9	.	TRBD2	TRBJ2-1	TGTGCCAGCAGCCCGATCCGACTAGCGGGAGGGGTACATGAGCAGTTCTTC	CASSPIRLAGGVHEQFF
TRBV7-3	.	.	TRBJ2-5	TGTGCCAGCAGCCAGGGGGGAGTGAAGACCCAGTACTTC	CASSQGGVKTQYF
TRBV13	.	.	TRBJ2-1	TGTGCCAGCAGCTTAGGAAGCGGGCAGCAGTTCTTC	CASSLGSGQQFF
TRBV30	.	.	TRBJ1-6	TGTGCCTGGAGTTGGCCAGGGAACTTAAATAATTCACCCCTCCACTTT	CAWSWPGNLNNSPLHF
TRBV5-4	once	.	TRBJ2-1	TGTGCCAGCAGCTTAACGGATGAGCAGTTCTTC	CASSLTDEQFF
TRBV6-1	.	TRBD2	TRBJ2-3	TGTGCCAGCAGTGACGGACTAGCAACAGATACGCAGTATTTT	CASSDGLATDTQYF
TRBV4-1	once	TRBD1	TRBJ1-2	TGCGCCAGCAGCCAACCGGGACAGGATTATGGCTACACCTTC	CASSQPGQDYGYTF
TRBV4-2	.	TRBD2	TRBJ2-1	TGTGCCAGCAGCCAAGATTTCGGGGGGGCCTACAATGAGCAGTTCTTC	CASSQDFGGAYNEQFF
TRBV11-2	.	.	TRBJ1-2	TGTGCCAGCAGCTTCTCCGGGGTCCGCCATGGCTACACCTTC	CASSFSGVRHGYTF
TRBV15	.	.	TRBJ2-1	TGTGCCACCAGCACCCAGCCAGGGGTGTTGGGCAATGAGCAGTTCTTC	CATSTQPGVLGNEQFF
TRBV5-3	.	.	TRBJ2-1	TGTGCCAGAAGCCCCCCCTTACTAGTCTACAATGAGCAGTTCTTC	CARSPPLLVYNEQFF
TRBV4-3	.	TRBD1	TRBJ2-7	TGCGCCAGCAGCCAAGATTGGGGGACAGCCTACGAGCAGTACTTC	CASSQDWGTAYEQYF
TRBV19	.	.	TRBJ1-4	TGTGCCAGTAGTCAAACGTGGAGGGAAAAACTGTTTTTT	CASSQTWREKLFF
TRBV30	.	TRBD2	TRBJ2-5	TGTGCCTGGAGTTCGGGGACTAGCGCCTCGAACTTC	CAWSSGTSASNF
TRBV28	.	TRBD1	TRBJ1-6	TGTGCCAGCAGACTCGGGGCAGGGGGTTATAATTCACCCCTCCACTTT	CASRLGAGGYNSPLHF
TRBV7-9	.	TRBD1	TRBJ2-7	TGTGCCAGCAGCCCACGACAGGGGAGTTACGAGCAGTACTTC	CASSPRQGSYEQYF
TRBV6-5	.	.	TRBJ1-2	TGTGCCAGCATCAGGTCCCAAGGGGCTCGGGGCTACACCTTC	CASIRSQGARGYTF
TRBV9	.	.	TRBJ1-3	TGTGCCAGCAGCCCCCGGGGCTCTGGAAACACCATATATTTT	CASSPRGSGNTIYF
TRBV2	.	TRBD2	TRBJ2-7	TGTGCCAGTTGGTCGTGGACTAGCGGGCCCGGGTCCTACTACGAGCAGTACTTC	CASWSWTSGPGSYYEQYF
TRBV19	.	TRBD2	TRBJ2-1	TGTGCCAGTGGGCGACTAGCGGGAGTGAGCTCCTACAATGAGCAGTTCTTC	CASGRLAGVSSYNEQFF
TRBV5-4	.	.	TRBJ2-1	TGTGCCAGCAGCTTGGATTGGGGCTCAGGGAATGAGCAGTTCTTC	CASSLDWGSGNEQFF
TRBV7-2	.	.	TRBJ1-3	TGTGCCAGCAGCTTAGATCAGGCTGCCGTCGGAAACACCATATATTTT	CASSLDQAAVGNTIYF
TRBV18	.	TRBD1	TRBJ2-7	TGTGCCAGCTCACGACAGGGGGGAACGCGGGAGCAGTACTTC	CASSRQGGTREQYF
TRBV6-5	.	.	TRBJ2-7	TGTGCCAGCAGTTGGCAGGGCCACCATTCCTACGAGCAGTACTTC	CASSWQGHHSYEQYF
TRBV6-5	once	.	TRBJ1-5	TGTGCCAGCAGCCAACAGAGCAATCAGCCCCAGCATTTT	CASSQQSNQPQHF
TRBV9	.	.	TRBJ2-1	TGTGCCAGCAGCGCGGACTGGGGGCACAATGAGCAGTTCTTC	CASSADWGHNEQFF
TRBV20-1	.	TRBD2	TRBJ2-7	TGCAGTGCTAGTAGTGGGACTAAGATTTACTACGAGCAGTACTTC	CSASSGTKIYYEQYF
TRBV12-3/TRBV12-4	once	.	TRBJ2-7	TGTGCCAGCAGTAGGACTGGCGAGCAGTACTTC	CASSRTGEQYF
TRBV5-4	.	.	TRBJ2-7	TGTGCCAGCAGCTGGGGGCAGAGCGAGCAGTACTTC	CASSWGQSEQYF
TRBV24-1	.	.	TRBJ1-5	TGTGCCACCAGTGATTCATTTGACGGCGCGAGCGAGCCCCAGCATTTT	CATSDSFDGASEPQHF